These T cell receptor beta chains were read from a single sample in a study of graft-versus-host responses after intestinal transplantation. Their antigens remain unidentified. The table came from immunoSEQ multiplex PCR; TCRdb's copy has only in-frame clones and leaves some out. The profile shows 95,000 to 130,000 clones, 90% of them singletons. Sequencing used unstimulated CD4+ T cells sorted from spleen or lymph node cells, obtained before intestinal transplant. The receptor source for this set is a human donor who received an intestinal transplant. Each CDR3 is given with its conserved first and last residue. D genes are given only for firm matches. Size tells how often a clone was seen (once, few, many) or the class of an expanded clone, and some rows leave it out.

clone size	V gene	J gene	D gene	CDR3 protein	CDR3 DNA
.	TRBV7-9	TRBJ1-4	.	CASSLAGGSEKLFF	TGTGCCAGCAGCTTAGCGGGGGGGAGTGAAAAACTGTTTTTT
.	TRBV6-1	TRBJ2-7	.	CASSGYRRTNYEQYF	TGTGCCAGCTCTGGGTACCGACGGACTAACTACGAGCAGTACTTC
.	TRBV5-1	TRBJ1-1	.	CASSWTDNTEAFF	TGCGCCAGCAGCTGGACAGATAACACTGAAGCTTTCTTT
once	TRBV6-1	TRBJ2-7	TRBD2	CASSPLAAAYEQYF	TGTGCCAGCAGTCCCCTAGCGGCCGCCTACGAGCAGTACTTC
.	TRBV28	TRBJ2-1	.	CASSFYLGVADNEQFF	TGTGCCAGCAGTTTCTACCTCGGGGTAGCAGACAATGAGCAGTTCTTC
.	TRBV2	TRBJ2-3	.	CASSEAGVPLTDTQYF	TGTGCCAGCAGTGAAGCAGGGGTCCCACTGACAGATACGCAGTATTTT
.	TRBV21-1	TRBJ2-7	.	CASSNHLEDEQYF	TGTGCCAGCAGCAACCACTTGGAGGACGAGCAGTACTTC
.	TRBV5-6	TRBJ1-5	TRBD1	CASSRQGAGNQPQHF	TGTGCCAGCAGCAGGCAGGGGGCCGGCAATCAGCCCCAGCATTTT
.	TRBV30	TRBJ1-5	.	CAWSQRTLNQPQHF	TGTGCCTGGAGCCAAAGGACACTAAATCAGCCCCAGCATTTT
.	TRBV6-1	TRBJ1-2	.	CASSEERRPGGPSF	TGTGCCAGCAGTGAAGAGCGTAGACCGGGGGGGCCATCCTTC
.	TRBV6-5	TRBJ2-1	TRBD1	CASSRWTGGEQFF	TGTGCCAGCAGCCGTTGGACAGGCGGTGAGCAGTTCTTC
.	TRBV9	TRBJ2-7	TRBD1	CASSVEEGQGVGEQYF	TGTGCCAGCAGCGTAGAAGAAGGGCAGGGGGTAGGCGAGCAGTACTTC
.	TRBV15	TRBJ2-5	.	CATSRGKQGSSQYF	TGTGCCACCAGCAGAGGGAAACAGGGAAGTTCCCAGTACTTC
.	TRBV9	TRBJ2-3	TRBD2	CASRRGGGTDTQYF	TGTGCCAGCAGGCGGGGGGGCGGCACAGATACGCAGTATTTT
.	TRBV2	TRBJ1-2	TRBD1	CASSRQGGYGYTF	TGTGCCAGCAGTCGACAGGGAGGCTATGGCTACACCTTC
.	TRBV18	TRBJ1-3	.	CASSPPPGAGNTIYF	TGTGCCAGCTCACCACCGCCCGGAGCTGGAAACACCATATATTTT
.	TRBV6-1	TRBJ2-3	TRBD2	CASRLAGTDTQYF	TGTGCCAGCCGGCTAGCGGGGACAGATACGCAGTATTTT
.	TRBV27	TRBJ1-1	.	CASSPYKDSSTEAFF	TGTGCCAGCAGCCCGTATAAGGACAGCAGCACTGAAGCTTTCTTT
once	TRBV7-8	TRBJ2-1	TRBD1	CASSLIQDRGWNEQFF	TGTGCCAGCAGCCTCATTCAAGACAGGGGTTGGAATGAGCAGTTCTTC
.	TRBV9	TRBJ2-1	.	CASSVLSHNEQFF	TGTGCCAGCAGCGTGTTGAGCCACAATGAGCAGTTCTTC
.	TRBV2	TRBJ1-1	.	CASRVQGMNTEAFF	TGTGCCAGCAGGGTACAGGGCATGAACACTGAAGCTTTCTTT
.	TRBV7-2	TRBJ2-7	.	CASRLGGAYYEQYF	TGTGCCAGCAGGCTGGGAGGCGCATACTACGAGCAGTACTTC
.	TRBV2	TRBJ1-4	TRBD1	CASSENRGGNEKLFF	TGTGCCAGCAGTGAAAACAGGGGAGGAAATGAAAAACTGTTTTTT
.	TRBV28	TRBJ2-1	.	CASSSSRLMSSYNEQFF	TGTGCCAGCAGTTCCTCTAGACTCATGAGCTCCTACAATGAGCAGTTCTTC
.	TRBV28	TRBJ2-1	.	CASSTPSAGNNEQFF	TGTGCCAGCAGCACCCCTAGCGCGGGAAACAATGAGCAGTTCTTC
.	TRBV5-4	TRBJ2-3	.	CASSLEPTSHVDTQYF	TGTGCCAGCAGCTTGGAACCTACTTCCCACGTCGATACGCAGTATTTT
.	TRBV2	TRBJ1-1	.	CASSPTGQLNTEAFF	TGTGCCAGCAGCCCCACGGGACAATTGAACACTGAAGCTTTCTTT
.	TRBV6-1	TRBJ2-7	.	CASSEQGSSYEQYF	TGTGCCAGCAGTGAACAGGGGTCCTCCTACGAGCAGTACTTC
.	TRBV6-5	TRBJ1-2	TRBD1	CASSSPSRTGRSGYTF	TGTGCCAGCAGTTCTCCTTCCCGGACAGGGCGGAGTGGCTACACCTTC
.	TRBV7-2	TRBJ2-1	.	CASSLGLLTYNEQFF	TGTGCCAGCAGCTTAGGACTACTCACCTACAATGAGCAGTTCTTC
.	TRBV19	TRBJ1-5	.	CASSMSGTRSNQPQHF	TGTGCCAGTAGTATGAGCGGGACGAGAAGCAATCAGCCCCAGCATTTT
few	TRBV2	TRBJ2-1	.	CASLMAYEQFF	TGTGCCAGCCTTATGGCCTATGAGCAGTTCTTC
.	TRBV6-6	TRBJ1-1	.	CASSYSVTEAFF	TGTGCCAGCAGTTACTCCGTCACTGAAGCTTTCTTT
once	TRBV28	TRBJ2-5	.	CATRTAQETQYF	TGTGCCACCAGGACAGCACAAGAGACCCAGTACTTC
.	TRBV11-2	TRBJ2-7	.	CASSLEGPGTYEQYF	TGTGCCAGCAGCTTAGAAGGCCCCGGGACCTACGAGCAGTACTTC
few	TRBV13	TRBJ1-6	TRBD1	CASSHDRGQPDSPLHF	TGTGCCAGCAGCCACGACAGGGGGCAACCGGATTCACCCCTCCACTTT
.	TRBV9	TRBJ1-2	.	CASSAGPGRGQGDYGYTF	TGTGCCAGCAGCGCGGGTCCAGGGCGAGGCCAGGGCGACTATGGCTACACCTTC
.	TRBV7-6	TRBJ2-7	TRBD2	CASSPVPAGGPYEQYF	TGTGCCAGCAGCCCCGTACCAGCGGGGGGGCCCTACGAGCAGTACTTC
.	TRBV7-2	TRBJ2-3	.	CASSLAGLSTDTQYF	TGTGCCAGCAGCTTGGCAGGACTGTCCACAGATACGCAGTATTTT
.	TRBV18	TRBJ1-3	TRBD1	CASSPRGYSGNTIYF	TGTGCCAGCTCCCCCAGGGGGTACTCTGGAAACACCATATATTTT
.	TRBV6-1	TRBJ2-7	.	CASSGGRPPYEQYF	TGTGCCAGCAGTGGAGGCAGACCTCCTTACGAGCAGTACTTC
.	TRBV19	TRBJ2-5	.	CASSFSGRKETQYF	TGTGCCAGTAGTTTCTCCGGCAGGAAAGAGACCCAGTACTTC
.	TRBV9	TRBJ1-3	.	CASSVGSSGNTIYF	TGTGCCAGCAGCGTAGGGAGCTCTGGAAACACCATATATTTT
few	TRBV30	TRBJ1-4	TRBD1	CAWSGDRTNEKLFF	TGTGCCTGGAGTGGGGACAGAACTAATGAAAAACTGTTTTTT
once	TRBV7-2	TRBJ2-7	.	CASSLSPVGAYEQYF	TGTGCCAGCAGCTTATCACCCGTGGGGGCTTACGAGCAGTACTTC
once	TRBV7-9	TRBJ2-7	.	CASSFTGLTYEQYF	TGTGCCAGCAGCTTTACAGGGCTGACCTACGAGCAGTACTTC
.	TRBV6-1	TRBJ2-1	TRBD2	CASSEIAGTIYNEQFF	TGTGCCAGCAGTGAAATAGCGGGGACTATTTACAATGAGCAGTTCTTC
.	TRBV29-1	TRBJ1-2	TRBD1	CSVIGGTGLHKDGYTF	TGCAGCGTCATAGGAGGGACAGGGCTCCATAAGGATGGCTACACCTTC
once	TRBV7-6	TRBJ2-3	TRBD2	CASSLGRGGPDTQYF	TGTGCCAGCAGCTTAGGTCGGGGGGGGCCAGATACGCAGTATTTT